Below are 23 T cell receptor beta chains sequenced from a single sample in a study of T cells in women clearing cervical HPV infection. Produced via immunoSEQ multiplex PCR; TCRdb's table is partial and in-frame only. The sample includes 35,000 to 45,000 clones. What was sequenced was blood buffy coat. These receptors originate from a woman aged 18 to 75 with a cervical HPV16 infection that either progressed to CIN3+ or cleared (not recorded which).

A note on this clone: The read stops 3 residues short of the end of the CDR3; the missing end is completed from the germline J gene. V gene TRBV7-2 combines with J gene TRBJ1-2; no definite D call. Germline lookup yields CDR1 SGHTA and CDR2 FQGNSA. The CDR3 contains 11 residues. The sequenced CDR3 bases are TGTGCCAGCAGCTTAGTGTACGGT. Its translation is CASSLVYG. The CDR3 reads in full as CASSLVYGYTF.

In the case of this clone: The read ends 3 residues before the CDR3 terminus; that terminus is restored from the germline J gene. The rearrangement links TRBV7-9 to TRBJ1-2; 7 nucleotides align to TRBD1. CDR3 length: 12 residues. Germline CDR1 and CDR2: SEHNR and FQNEAQ (reference sequence). Partial CDR3 DNA: TGTGCCAGCAGCCCGACAGGGTACGAC. Its translation is CASSPTGYD. The whole CDR3 region reads CASSPTGYDYTF.

As for this clone: The CDR3 end lies 3 residues beyond the end of the read and is filled in from the germline J gene. The chain combines TRBV18 with TRBJ1-2; 10 bases match TRBD1. This CDR3 contains 15 residues. Germline values: CDR1 KGHSH, CDR2 LQKENI. The chain's CDR3 is CASSPRTGGVNDYTF. The sequenced part of the CDR3 DNA is TGTGCCAGCTCACCAAGGACAGGGGGTGTCAACGAC.

To note about this clone: From the germline J gene comes the end of the CDR3, since the read stops 3 residues before it. The V and J genes are TRBV4-1 and TRBJ2-2; D is possibly TRBD1 or TRBD2 (5 bases each). Trimming removed 1 base at V and 4 bases at J, with 13 bases between. This CDR3 is built from 16 residues. Germline V lookup: CDR1 MGHRA, CDR2 YSYEKL. The DNA read from the CDR3 is TGCGCCAGCAGCCAAGTAGCAAGGGGAGTCACCGGGGAG. As protein: CASSQVARGVTGE. The CDR3, in full, reads CASSQVARGVTGELFF.

With respect to this clone: The CDR3 is cut off 3 residues early in the read; its end comes from the germline J gene. The J gene is TRBJ2-3, the V gene TRBV11-3, with D unresolved. The CDR3 has 12 amino acids. The V and J ends lost 1 base and 5 bases respectively, with 4 bases between them. Looked up from germline, CDR1 is SGHNT and CDR2 is YENEEA. This CDR3 reads CASSLGGDTQYF. CDR3 bases read: TGTGCCAGCAGCTTAGGAGGAGATACG.

This clone is deemed medium-sized (0.01 to 0.1%) by its frequency. The read ends 3 residues early relative to the CDR3; the germline J gene fills the gap. This chain connects TRBV19 to TRBJ1-4; TRBD1 matches at 9 bases. V lost 7 bases to trimming and J lost 3 bases; unmatched junction nucleotides: 9. The CDR3 is made up of 16 amino acids. From germline, CDR1 is LNHDA and CDR2 SQIVND (reference sequence). The CDR3 sequence: CASMAGQGSSNEKLFF. CDR3 DNA (partial): TGTGCCAGTATGGCGGGACAGGGATCTTCTAATGAAAAA. Drawing the rest from reference TRBV19 and TRBJ1-4, the complete variable domain is DGGITQSPKYLFRKEGQNVTLSCEQNLNHDAMYWYRQDPGQGLRLIYYSQIVNDFQKGDIAEGYSVSREKKESFPLTVTSAQKNPTAFYLCASMAGQGSSNEKLFFGSGTQLSVL.

For this clone: The read ends 3 residues shy of where the CDR3 ends; the end is completed using the germline J gene. The chain joins TRBV19 to TRBJ1-5; the D gene is possibly TRBD1 (6 bases). This CDR3 has 15 amino acids. Germline V gene data show CDR1 as LNHDA and CDR2 as SQIVND (reference sequence). The germline V and J ends were trimmed by 1 base and 3 bases, with 10 bases remaining between them. CDR3 bases read: TGTGCCAGTAGTATAGTGACAGGTCTCAATCAGCCC. It codes for CASSIVTGLNQP. The entire CDR3 sequence reads CASSIVTGLNQPQHF.

Turning to this clone: The read comes to an end 3 residues before the CDR3 does, leaving the germline J gene to fill in the end. The V gene is TRBV5-4, the J gene TRBJ2-1; 14 nucleotides agree with TRBD2. Germline V CDR1 and CDR2: SGHNT, YYREEE (reference sequence). The CDR3 totals 15 residues. Trimming removed 3 bases from V and 8 bases from J; junction bases left unmatched: 4. The CDR3: CASSYGLAGGYEQFF. Incomplete CDR3 DNA: TGTGCCAGCAGCTACGGACTAGCGGGGGGTTATGAG. The full variable domain, with the rest looked up from reference TRBV5-4 and TRBJ2-1, is ETGVTQSPTHLIKTRGQQVTLRCSSQSGHNTVSWYQQALGQGPQFIFQYYREEENGRGNFPPRFSGLQFPNYSSELNVNALELDDSALYLCASSYGLAGGYEQFFGPGTRLTVL.

Details on this clone: Read sequence stops 3 residues before the CDR3 end, and the germline J gene provides the missing end. The gene calls are TRBV5-6 and TRBJ1-5, with 10 bases fitting TRBD1. Germline lookup yields CDR1 SGHDT and CDR2 YYEEEE. The J segment lost 6 bases and the V segment lost 4 bases, leaving 1 base of the junction unmatched. This CDR3 contains 13 residues. The CDR3 bases that were read are TGTGCCAGCAGCGGACAGGGGGTTCAGCCC. Protein: CASSGQGVQP. The whole CDR3 protein reads CASSGQGVQPQHF.

A note on this clone: The read ends 3 residues shy of where the CDR3 ends; the end is completed using the germline J gene. The same CDR3 arises from other DNA sequences in this sample as well. The chain uses TRBV5-1 and TRBJ2-5, with D perhaps matching TRBD1 (5 bases). The CDR3 runs to 13 residues. V gave up 0 bases and J gave up 2 bases, with 5 bases separating them. The germline V gene has CDR1 SGHRS and CDR2 YFSETQ. The CDR3 protein is CASSLGQQETQYF. CDR3 bases read: TGCGCCAGCAGCTTGGGACAGCAAGAGACC. The variable domain in full, completed from reference TRBV5-1 and TRBJ2-5, reads KAGVTQTPRYLIKTRGQQVTLSCSPISGHRSVSWYQQTPGQGLQFLFEYFSETQRNKGNFPGRFSGRQFSNSRSEMNVSTLELGDSALYLCASSLGQQETQYFGPGTRLLVL.

With respect to this clone: The CDR3 is cut off 3 residues early in the read; its end comes from the germline J gene. The rearrangement joins TRBV6-2 or TRBV6-3 to TRBJ2-4; TRBD2 might be the D (6 bases). V was trimmed by 6 bases and J by 9 bases, leaving 9 bases between them. The CDR3 extends over 11 amino acids. Germline loops: CDR1 MNHEY, CDR2 SVGEGT. This CDR3 reads CASRDGGIQYF. The sequenced part of the CDR3 DNA is TGTGCCAGCAGAGACGGGGGCATT.

With respect to this clone: The sequenced fragment ends 3 residues before the CDR3 boundary, so the rest is inferred from the germline J gene. V and J are TRBV18 and TRBJ2-7; D unclear. Germline V CDR1 and CDR2: KGHSH, LQKENI. There are 11 residues in the CDR3. Between the trimmed V and J ends, which lost 8 bases and 2 bases, there was a span of 7 bases. The part of the CDR3 DNA that was read is TGTGCCAGCACGCCGGCCTACGAG. Its protein is CASTPAYE. The whole CDR3 region reads CASTPAYEQYF.

Concerning this clone itself: Read data end 3 residues before the CDR3 end; the end is taken from the germline J gene. The gene calls are TRBV2 and TRBJ1-2; no reliable D call. The CDR3 extends over 11 amino acids. V was trimmed by 2 bases and J by 6 bases, leaving 4 bases between them. Germline CDR1 SNHLY, CDR2 FYNNEI. The covered CDR3 bases are TGTGCCAGCAGTGAACAGAATGGC. Amino acid sequence: CASSEQNG. The whole CDR3 reads CASSEQNGYTF.

A remark on this clone: Sequencing ends 3 residues short of the CDR3 end; the germline J gene provides the rest. The genes are TRBV5-6 and TRBJ1-6; possible D gene TRBD1, 5 bases. The CDR3 contains 15 residues. Trimming shortened V by 4 bases and J by 8 bases, and 16 bases separated the two germline ends. Germline CDR1 reads SGHDT; CDR2 reads YYEEEE. The CDR3 bases that were read are TGTGCCAGCAGCCGCACACAGGTTTTTCATTCACCC. Residues: CASSRTQVFHSP. The complete CDR3 protein is CASSRTQVFHSPLHF.

As for this clone: The sequence runs out 3 residues before the end of the CDR3; the remainder is reconstructed from the germline J gene. This sequence joins TRBV5-1 and TRBJ2-5, with 8 bases identical to TRBD2. After removal of 0 bases from V and 5 bases from J, the junction contained 3 bases not matched to a gene. Per germline, CDR1 SGHRS and CDR2 YFSETQ. The CDR3 loop spans 14 amino acids. The CDR3 bases that were read are TGCGCCAGCAGCTTGGGCCGGGGGGGGGAGACC. It encodes CASSLGRGGET. The complete CDR3 protein is CASSLGRGGETQYF.

Remarks on this clone: The read terminates 3 residues before the CDR3 end, so the remaining end is supplied by the germline J gene. V and J are TRBV30 and TRBJ2-3; 8 positions agree with TRBD1. Germline lookup yields CDR1 GTSNPN and CDR2 SVGIG (reference sequence). The CDR3 consists of 14 residues. This chain's CDR3 is CAWSETGVNQPQYF. The sequenced CDR3 bases are TGTGCCTGGAGTGAGACAGGGGTCAATCAGCCG.

Points on this clone: The read ends 3 residues shy of where the CDR3 ends; the end is completed using the germline J gene. This chain joins TRBV19 and TRBJ1-1; a weak D match, TRBD1 (5 bases). Germline CDR1 LNHDA, CDR2 SQIVND (reference sequence). The V and J ends lost 8 bases and 7 bases respectively, with 14 bases between them. This CDR3 has 12 amino acids. CDR3 residues: CASRRGALEAFF. The covered CDR3 bases are TGTGCCAGTCGAAGGGGAGCACTTGAA.

Details on this clone: A junction end diverges from the germline sequence, so it may reflect a read error. The sequence runs out 3 residues before the end of the CDR3; the remainder is reconstructed from the germline J gene. The V gene is TRBV4-2, the J gene TRBJ1-4; 8 nucleotides match TRBD1. The CDR3 runs 16 residues. The germline gives CDR1 LGHNA, CDR2 YNFKEQ. The CDR3 DNA, read in part, is TGCGCCAGCAGCCAAGATGACAGGGGTGGGCGAGAAAAA. This gives the protein CASSQDDRGGREK. The complete CDR3 protein is CASSQDDRGGREKLFF.

In regard to this clone: Sequencing ends 3 residues short of the CDR3 end; the germline J gene provides the rest. The rearrangement links TRBV19 to TRBJ1-6; the match to TRBD1 covers 8 bases. V shed 5 bases, J shed 6 bases, and the junction held 3 bases outside the gene matches. CDR1 LNHDA and CDR2 SQIVND come from the germline V gene (reference sequence). The CDR3 is made up of 14 amino acids. The covered CDR3 bases are TGTGCCAGTAGTCGTGGACAGGGTAATTCACCC. The encoded protein is CASSRGQGNSP. The CDR3 in its entirety is CASSRGQGNSPLHF.

This CDR3 is CASSQGPSSPLHF. CDR3 bases read: TGTGCCAGCAGCCAGGGGCCCAGTTCACCC. This chain links TRBV11-3 with TRBJ1-6; possible D gene TRBD1, 6 bases. The read comes to an end 3 residues before the CDR3 does, leaving the germline J gene to fill in the end. The CDR3 runs to 13 residues. The V gene's germline CDR1 is SGHNT and CDR2 YENEEA. Deletions cut 5 bases from V and 9 bases from J, with 11 bases between.

The CDR3 spells CASKLIQQNYGYTF. The sequenced part of the CDR3 DNA is TGTGCCAGCAAATTAATACAGCAAAACTATGGC. The chain links TRBV2 to TRBJ1-2; no definite D call. The CDR3 is cut off 3 residues early in the read; its end comes from the germline J gene. Germline CDR1 is SNHLY and CDR2 is FYNNEI. The CDR3 runs to 14 residues. With 7 bases removed from V and 2 bases from J, the gap between germline ends came to 14 bases.

About this clone itself: Read data end 3 residues before the CDR3 end; the end is taken from the germline J gene. V and J are TRBV7-9 and TRBJ1-1; D is ambiguous. Germline V gene lookup returns CDR1 SEHNR and CDR2 FQNEAQ (reference sequence). This CDR3 is 14 amino acids long. The germline V and J ends were trimmed by 5 bases and 4 bases, with 14 bases remaining between them. The part of the CDR3 DNA that was read is TGTGCCAGCAGCCCTGATCTGTCGGGCACTGAA. This codes for CASSPDLSGTE. The full CDR3 sequence reads CASSPDLSGTEAFF.

The CDR3 here is CSAVTGNSPLFF. The sequenced CDR3 bases are TGCAGTGCAGTGACGGGTAATTCACCA. V usage is TRBV20-1 and J usage is TRBJ1-4; D not certain. The CDR3 end lies 3 residues beyond the end of the read and is filled in from the germline J gene. The length of the CDR3 is 12 residues. Germline values: CDR1 DFQATT, CDR2 SNEGSKA (reference sequence).